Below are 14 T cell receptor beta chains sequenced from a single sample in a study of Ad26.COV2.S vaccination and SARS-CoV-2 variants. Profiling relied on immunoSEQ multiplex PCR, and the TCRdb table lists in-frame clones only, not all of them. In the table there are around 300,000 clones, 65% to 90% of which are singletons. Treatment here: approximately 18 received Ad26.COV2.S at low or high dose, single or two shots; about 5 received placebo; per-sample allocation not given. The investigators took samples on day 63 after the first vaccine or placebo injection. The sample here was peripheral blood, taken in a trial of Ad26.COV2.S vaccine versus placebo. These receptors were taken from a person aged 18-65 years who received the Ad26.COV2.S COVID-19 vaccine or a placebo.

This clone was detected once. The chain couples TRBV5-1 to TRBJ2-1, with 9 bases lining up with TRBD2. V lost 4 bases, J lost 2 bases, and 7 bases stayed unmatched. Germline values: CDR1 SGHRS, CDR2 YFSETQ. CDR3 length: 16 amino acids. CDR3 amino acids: CASSLEGGRAYNEQFF. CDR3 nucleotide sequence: TGCGCCAGCAGCCTTGAGGGCGGGAGGGCCTACAATGAGCAGTTCTTC. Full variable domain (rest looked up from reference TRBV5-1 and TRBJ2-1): KAGVTQTPRYLIKTRGQQVTLSCSPISGHRSVSWYQQTPGQGLQFLFEYFSETQRNKGNFPGRFSGRQFSNSRSEMNVSTLELGDSALYLCASSLEGGRAYNEQFFGPGTRLTVL.

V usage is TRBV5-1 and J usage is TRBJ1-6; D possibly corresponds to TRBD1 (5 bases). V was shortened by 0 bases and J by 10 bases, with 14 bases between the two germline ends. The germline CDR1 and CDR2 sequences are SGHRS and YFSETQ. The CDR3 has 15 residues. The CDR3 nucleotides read TGCGCCAGCAGCTTGGCGGGGGTTGGTTACTCACCCCTCCACTTT. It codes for CASSLAGVGYSPLHF.

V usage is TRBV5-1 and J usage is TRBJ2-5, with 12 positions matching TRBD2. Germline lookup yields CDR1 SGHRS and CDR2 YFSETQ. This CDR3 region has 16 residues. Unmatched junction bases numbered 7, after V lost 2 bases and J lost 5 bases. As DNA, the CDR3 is TGCGCCAGCAGCTTCAGACTAGCGGGGGCTCGGGAGACCCAGTACTTC. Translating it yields CASSFRLAGARETQYF.

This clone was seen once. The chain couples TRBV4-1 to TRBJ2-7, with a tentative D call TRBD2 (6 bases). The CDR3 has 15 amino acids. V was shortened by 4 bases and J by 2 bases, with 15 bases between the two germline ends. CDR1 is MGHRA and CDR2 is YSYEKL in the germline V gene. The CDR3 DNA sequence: TGCGCCAGCAGCCCCACGGGACTGCAAACCTACGAGCAGTACTTC. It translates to CASSPTGLQTYEQYF.

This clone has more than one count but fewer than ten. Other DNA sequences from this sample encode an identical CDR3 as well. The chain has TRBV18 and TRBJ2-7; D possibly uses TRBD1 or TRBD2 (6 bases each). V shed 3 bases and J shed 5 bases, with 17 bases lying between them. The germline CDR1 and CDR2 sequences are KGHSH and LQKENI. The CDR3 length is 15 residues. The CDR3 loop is CASSPGGGRAHEQYF. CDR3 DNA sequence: TGTGCCAGCTCACCCGGGGGCGGGCGGGCCCACGAGCAGTACTTC.

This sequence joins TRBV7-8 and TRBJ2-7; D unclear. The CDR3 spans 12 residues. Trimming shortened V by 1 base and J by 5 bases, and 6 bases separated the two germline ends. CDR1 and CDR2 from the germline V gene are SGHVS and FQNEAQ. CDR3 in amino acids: CASSLVSHEQYF. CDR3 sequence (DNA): TGTGCCAGCAGCTTAGTTTCCCACGAGCAGTACTTC.

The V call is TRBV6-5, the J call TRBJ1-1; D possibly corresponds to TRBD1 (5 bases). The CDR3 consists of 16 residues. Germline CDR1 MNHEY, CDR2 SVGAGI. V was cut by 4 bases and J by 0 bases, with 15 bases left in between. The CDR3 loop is CASSSARDLLNTEAFF. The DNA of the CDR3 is TGTGCCAGCAGTTCCGCAAGGGACCTTTTGAACACTGAAGCTTTCTTT.

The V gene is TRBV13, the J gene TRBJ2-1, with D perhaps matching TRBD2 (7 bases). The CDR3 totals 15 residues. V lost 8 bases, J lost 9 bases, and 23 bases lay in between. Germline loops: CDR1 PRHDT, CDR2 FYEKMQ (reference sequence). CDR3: CASLLKGGAPGEQFF. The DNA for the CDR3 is TGTGCCAGCTTACTTAAAGGGGGGGCGCCGGGTGAGCAGTTCTTC.

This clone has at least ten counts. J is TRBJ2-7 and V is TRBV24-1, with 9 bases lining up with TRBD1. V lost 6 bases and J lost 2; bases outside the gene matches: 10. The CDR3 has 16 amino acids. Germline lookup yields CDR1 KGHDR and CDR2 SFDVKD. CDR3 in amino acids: CATSTLGQGSTYEQYF. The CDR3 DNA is TGTGCCACCAGTACGTTGGGACAGGGTAGCACCTACGAGCAGTACTTC.

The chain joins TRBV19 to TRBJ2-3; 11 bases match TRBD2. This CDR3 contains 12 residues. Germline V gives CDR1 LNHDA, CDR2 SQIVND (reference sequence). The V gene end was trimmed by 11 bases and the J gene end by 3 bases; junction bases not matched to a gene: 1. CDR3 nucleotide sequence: TGTGCCGCTAGCGGGAGGACAGATACGCAGTATTTT. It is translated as CAASGRTDTQYF.

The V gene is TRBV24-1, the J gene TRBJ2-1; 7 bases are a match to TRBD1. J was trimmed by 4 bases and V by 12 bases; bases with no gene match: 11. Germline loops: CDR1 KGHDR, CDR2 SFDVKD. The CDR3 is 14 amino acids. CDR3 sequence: CASGGDRAYNEQFF. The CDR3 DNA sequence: TGTGCCTCAGGCGGCGACAGGGCGTACAATGAGCAGTTCTTC.

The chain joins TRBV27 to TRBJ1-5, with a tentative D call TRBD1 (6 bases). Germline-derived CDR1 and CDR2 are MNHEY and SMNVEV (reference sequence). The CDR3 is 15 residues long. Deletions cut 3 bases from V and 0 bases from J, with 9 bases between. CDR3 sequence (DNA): TGTGCCAGCAGTTTCGGGGGGCTTAGCAATCAGCCCCAGCATTTT. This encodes CASSFGGLSNQPQHF.

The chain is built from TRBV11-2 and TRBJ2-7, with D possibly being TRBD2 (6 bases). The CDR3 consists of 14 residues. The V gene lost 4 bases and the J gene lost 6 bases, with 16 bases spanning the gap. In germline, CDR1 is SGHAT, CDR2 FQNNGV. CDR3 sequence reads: CASSSSGQGSEQYF. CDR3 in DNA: TGTGCCAGCAGCTCAAGCGGGCAGGGAAGCGAGCAGTACTTC.

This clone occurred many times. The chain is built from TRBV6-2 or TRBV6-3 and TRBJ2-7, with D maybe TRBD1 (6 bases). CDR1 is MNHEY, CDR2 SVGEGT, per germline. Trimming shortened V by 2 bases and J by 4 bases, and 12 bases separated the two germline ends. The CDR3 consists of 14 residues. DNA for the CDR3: TGTGCCAGCAGTTACACAGGGATGGGGTACGAGCAGTACTTC. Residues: CASSYTGMGYEQYF.